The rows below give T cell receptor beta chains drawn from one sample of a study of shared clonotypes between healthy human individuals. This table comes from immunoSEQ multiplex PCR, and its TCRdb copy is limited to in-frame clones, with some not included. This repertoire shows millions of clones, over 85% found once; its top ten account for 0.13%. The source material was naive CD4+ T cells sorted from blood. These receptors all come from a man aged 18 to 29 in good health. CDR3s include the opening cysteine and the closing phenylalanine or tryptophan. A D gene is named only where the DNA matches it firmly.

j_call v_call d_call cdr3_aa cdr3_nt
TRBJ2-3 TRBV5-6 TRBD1 CASSLGDRGYSDTQYF TGTGCCAGCAGCTTGGGGGACAGGGGTTATTCAGATACGCAGTATTTT
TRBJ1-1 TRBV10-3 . CAIAERPDNTEAFF TGTGCCATCGCGGAGAGGCCGGATAACACTGAAGCTTTCTTT
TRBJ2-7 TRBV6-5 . CASSTASDTAYEQYF TGTGCCAGCAGTACCGCCTCGGACACCGCCTACGAGCAGTACTTC
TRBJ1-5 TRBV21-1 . CASSAHPQGPTGQPQHF TGTGCCAGCAGCGCTCATCCCCAAGGACCAACGGGTCAGCCCCAGCATTTT
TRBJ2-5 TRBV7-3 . CARSQETQYF TGTGCCAGGTCCCAAGAGACCCAGTACTTC
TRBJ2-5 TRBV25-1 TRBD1 CATSRQGGETQYF TGTGCCACCAGTCGACAGGGGGGGGAGACCCAGTACTTC
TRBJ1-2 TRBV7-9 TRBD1 CASSPGGLLWNYGYTF TGTGCCAGCAGCCCAGGGGGGCTGCTATGGAACTATGGCTACACCTTC
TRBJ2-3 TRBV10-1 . CASSESIGTGTDTQYF TGCGCCAGCAGTGAGTCAATCGGGACGGGCACAGATACGCAGTATTTT
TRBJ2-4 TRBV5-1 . CASRKLESGAKNIQYF TGCGCCAGCAGAAAACTGGAGTCTGGGGCCAAAAACATTCAGTACTTC
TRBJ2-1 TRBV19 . CASSIEAGSYNEQFF TGTGCCAGTAGTATAGAGGCAGGGTCTTACAATGAGCAGTTCTTC
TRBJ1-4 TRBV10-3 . CAIRDGQNEKLFF TGTGCCATCAGGGACGGACAGAATGAAAAACTGTTTTTT
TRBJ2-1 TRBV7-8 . CASSLAQGYNEQFF TGTGCCAGCAGCTTAGCCCAGGGTTACAATGAGCAGTTCTTC
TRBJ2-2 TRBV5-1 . CASSLAVLRATTGELFF TGCGCCAGCAGCTTGGCTGTGCTCAGGGCGACCACCGGGGAGCTGTTTTTT
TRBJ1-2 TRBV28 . CASSLGAVAQGPNYGYTF TGTGCCAGCAGTTTAGGGGCGGTCGCCCAGGGGCCTAACTATGGCTACACCTTC
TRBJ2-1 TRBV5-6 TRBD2 CASSVLAGVYNEQFF TGTGCCAGCAGCGTACTAGCGGGAGTCTACAATGAGCAGTTCTTC
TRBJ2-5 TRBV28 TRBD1 CASSSPTTGSGETQYF TGTGCCAGCAGCTCACCGACGACAGGGTCCGGGGAGACCCAGTACTTC
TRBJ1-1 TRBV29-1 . CSASPRGDTEAFF TGCAGCGCTTCACCACGGGGGGACACTGAAGCTTTCTTT
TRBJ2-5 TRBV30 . CAWSVSGRKKETQYF TGTGCCTGGAGTGTTTCGGGACGGAAGAAAGAGACCCAGTACTTC
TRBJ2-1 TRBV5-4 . CASSEGAGDYVDEQFF TGTGCCAGCAGCGAGGGGGCGGGAGATTATGTAGATGAGCAGTTCTTC
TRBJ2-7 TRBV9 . CASSVAQSPPSQQYF TGTGCCAGCAGCGTAGCTCAGTCCCCTCCCTCCCAGCAGTACTTC
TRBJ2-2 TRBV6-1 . CASSEAWGRGELFF TGTGCCAGCAGTGAAGCCTGGGGCCGCGGGGAGCTGTTTTTT
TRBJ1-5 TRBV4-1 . CASSQALNQPQHF TGCGCCAGCAGCCAAGCCCTTAATCAGCCCCAGCATTTT
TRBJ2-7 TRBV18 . CASSSGAAYEQYF TGTGCCAGCTCATCCGGGGCCGCTTACGAGCAGTACTTC
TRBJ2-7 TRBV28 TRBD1 CASRRPGQAYEQYF TGTGCCAGCAGACGACCGGGACAGGCCTACGAGCAGTACTTC